This is a list of T cell receptor beta chains from one sample in a study of early T cells in non-severe SARS-CoV-2 infection. TCRdb used MiXCR to reprocess the 5' RACE reads, holding one entry per CDR3 protein. Among tens of thousands of distinct CDR3 sequences listed, about 4.7% were seen once. The sequenced sample was whole blood. Receptor source: an adult who was a healthcare worker with PCR-confirmed SARS-CoV-2 infection or an uninfected control (not recorded which). The CDR3 runs from the conserved cysteine through the conserved F or W. A D gene is named only where the DNA matches it firmly. Clone sizes are given selectively: once, few, many, or a class where the clone is expanded.

d_gene,j_gene,v_gene,abundance,CDR3aa,CDR3nt
.,TRBJ1-1,TRBV20-1,many,CSARVTLSQPEAFF,TGCAGTGCTAGAGTGACTCTGAGTCAGCCTGAAGCTTTCTTT
TRBD2,TRBJ2-5,TRBV7-2,.,CASSSRGLAGGRETQYF,TGTGCCAGCAGCTCGCGGGGACTAGCGGGAGGCAGGGAGACCCAGTACTTC
TRBD1,TRBJ2-2,TRBV29-1,many,CSVDGFGTGTGETGELFF,TGCAGCGTTGATGGATTCGGGACCGGGACAGGAGAGACCGGGGAGCTGTTTTTT
TRBD1,TRBJ1-5,TRBV20-1,many,CSARGGTGAHQPQHF,TGCAGTGCTAGAGGCGGGACAGGGGCACATCAGCCCCAGCATTTT
TRBD1,TRBJ1-1,TRBV29-1,many,CSVVRQGSNTEAFF,TGCAGCGTGGTTAGACAGGGATCGAACACTGAAGCTTTCTTT
TRBD2,TRBJ2-7,TRBV28,many,CASKRGRVRNEQYF,TGTGCCAGCAAGCGCGGGAGGGTTAGGAACGAGCAGTACTTC
TRBD1,TRBJ1-2,TRBV5-1,many,CASSQTTTGGNYGYTF,TGCGCCAGCAGCCAAACCACTACAGGGGGAAACTATGGCTACACCTTC
TRBD2,TRBJ2-3,TRBV7-8,many,CASSFGTSGSPDTQYF,TGTGCCAGCAGCTTTGGGACTAGCGGGAGTCCAGATACGCAGTATTTT
TRBD2,TRBJ2-1,TRBV30,many,CAWGLAGLSSYNEQFF,TGTGCCTGGGGACTAGCCGGCCTCAGTTCCTACAATGAGCAGTTCTTC
.,TRBJ2-7,TRBV27,many,CASGTESYEQYF,TGTGCCAGCGGGACTGAGTCCTACGAGCAGTACTTC
.,TRBJ1-2,TRBV29-1,few,CSVTTPSYGYTF,TGCAGCGTTACGACACCTTCCTATGGCTACACCTTC
.,TRBJ1-1,TRBV29-1,few,CSAARGMNTEAFF,TGCAGCGCCGCCAGAGGGATGAACACTGAAGCTTTCTTT
.,TRBJ1-4,TRBV7-6,many,CASRPQGSTNEKLFF,TGTGCCAGCAGGCCTCAAGGATCGACTAATGAAAAACTGTTTTTT
.,TRBJ1-2,TRBV19,many,CASSISGVGYPYGYTF,TGTGCCAGTAGTATATCGGGGGTCGGGTACCCCTATGGCTACACCTTC
TRBD1,TRBJ2-7,TRBV7-6,many,CASSLRGGRYEQYF,TGTGCCAGCAGCTTAAGAGGGGGCCGCTACGAGCAGTACTTC
.,TRBJ2-6,TRBV7-3,few,CASSLKGTGANVLTF,TGTGCCAGCAGCTTAAAAGGGACTGGGGCCAACGTCCTGACTTTC
.,TRBJ1-1,TRBV29-1,medium-sized,CSVIGGTEAFF,TGCAGCGTAATAGGAGGGACTGAAGCTTTCTTT
TRBD2,TRBJ2-7,TRBV5-1,many,CASSSRGTSGPSSYEQYF,TGCGCCAGCAGCTCCAGGGGGACTAGCGGCCCCAGCTCCTACGAGCAGTACTTC
TRBD2,TRBJ2-2,TRBV30,many,CAWSGLAGVSTGELFF,TGTGCCTGGAGCGGACTAGCGGGAGTGAGCACCGGGGAGCTGTTTTTT
.,TRBJ1-6,TRBV6-5,.,CASSLEGGRNSPLHF,TGTGCCAGCAGCCTTGAGGGGGGGCGTAATTCACCCCTCCACTTT
.,TRBJ2-1,TRBV6-2/TRBV6-3,medium-sized,CASSYRAGGGEQFF,TGTGCCAGCAGTTATAGGGCAGGGGGGGGTGAGCAGTTCTTC
.,TRBJ2-7,TRBV11-2,few,CASSLGLKYEQYF,TGTGCCAGCAGCTTAGGCCTTAAGTACGAGCAGTACTTC
.,TRBJ2-3,TRBV5-1,many,CASSKTGHNTDTQYF,TGCGCCAGCAGCAAAACGGGACATAACACAGATACGCAGTATTTT
.,TRBJ2-5,TRBV7-3,many,CASSRLGSQDGTQYF,TGTGCCAGCAGCCGGCTAGGCTCTCAGGATGGGACCCAGTACTTC
TRBD2,TRBJ2-1,TRBV11-3,many,CASSLALAGGRNEQFF,TGTGCCAGCAGCTTAGCACTAGCGGGAGGGCGCAATGAGCAGTTCTTC
.,TRBJ2-1,TRBV7-8,many,CASSLLGEQFF,TGTGCCAGCAGCCTACTTGGTGAGCAGTTCTTC
.,TRBJ1-1,TRBV7-2,many,CASSLVPVSTEAFF,TGTGCCAGCAGCTTAGTTCCGGTTAGCACTGAAGCTTTCTTT